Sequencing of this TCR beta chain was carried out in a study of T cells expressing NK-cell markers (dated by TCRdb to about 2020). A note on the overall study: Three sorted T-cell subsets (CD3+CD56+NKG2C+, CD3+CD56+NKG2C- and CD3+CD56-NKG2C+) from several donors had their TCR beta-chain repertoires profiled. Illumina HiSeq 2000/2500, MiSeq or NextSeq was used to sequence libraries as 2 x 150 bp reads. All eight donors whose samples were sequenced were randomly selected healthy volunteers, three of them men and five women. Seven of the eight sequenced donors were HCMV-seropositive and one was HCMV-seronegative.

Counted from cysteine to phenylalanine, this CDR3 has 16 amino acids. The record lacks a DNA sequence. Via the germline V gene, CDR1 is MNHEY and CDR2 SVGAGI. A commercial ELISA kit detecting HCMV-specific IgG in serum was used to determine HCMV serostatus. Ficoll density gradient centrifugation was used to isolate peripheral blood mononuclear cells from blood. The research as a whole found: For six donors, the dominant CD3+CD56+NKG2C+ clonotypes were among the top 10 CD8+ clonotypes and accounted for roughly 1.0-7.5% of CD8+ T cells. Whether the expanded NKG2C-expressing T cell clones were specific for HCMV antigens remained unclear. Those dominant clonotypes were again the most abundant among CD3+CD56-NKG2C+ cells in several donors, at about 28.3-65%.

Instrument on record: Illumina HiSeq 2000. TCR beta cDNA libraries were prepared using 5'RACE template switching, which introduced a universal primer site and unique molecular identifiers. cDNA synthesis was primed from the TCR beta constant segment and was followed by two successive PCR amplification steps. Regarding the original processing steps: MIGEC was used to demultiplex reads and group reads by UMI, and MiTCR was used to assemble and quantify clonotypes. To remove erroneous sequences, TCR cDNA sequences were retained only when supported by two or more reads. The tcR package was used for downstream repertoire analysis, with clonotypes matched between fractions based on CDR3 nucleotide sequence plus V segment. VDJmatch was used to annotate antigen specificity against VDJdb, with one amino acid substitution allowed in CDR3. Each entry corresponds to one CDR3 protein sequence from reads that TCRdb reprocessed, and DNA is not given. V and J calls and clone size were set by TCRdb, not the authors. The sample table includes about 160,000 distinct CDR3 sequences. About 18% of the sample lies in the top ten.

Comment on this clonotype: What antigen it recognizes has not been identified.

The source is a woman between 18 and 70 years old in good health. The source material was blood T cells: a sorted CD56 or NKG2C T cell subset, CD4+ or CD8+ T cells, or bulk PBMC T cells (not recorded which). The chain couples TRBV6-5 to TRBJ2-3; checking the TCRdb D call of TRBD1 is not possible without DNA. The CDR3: CASSSLSGTSTDTQYF.